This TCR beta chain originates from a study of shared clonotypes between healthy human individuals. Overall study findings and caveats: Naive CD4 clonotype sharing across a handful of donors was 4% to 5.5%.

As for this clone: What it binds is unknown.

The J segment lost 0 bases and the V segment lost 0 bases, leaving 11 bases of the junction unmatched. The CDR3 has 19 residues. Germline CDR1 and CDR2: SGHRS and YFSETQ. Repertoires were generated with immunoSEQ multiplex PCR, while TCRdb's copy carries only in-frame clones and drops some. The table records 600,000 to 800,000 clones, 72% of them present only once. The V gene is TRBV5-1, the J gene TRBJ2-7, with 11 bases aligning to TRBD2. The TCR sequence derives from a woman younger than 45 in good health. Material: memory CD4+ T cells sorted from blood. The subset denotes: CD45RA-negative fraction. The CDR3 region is CASSLGAPGLAGSSYEQYF. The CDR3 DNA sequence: TGCGCCAGCAGCTTGGGAGCCCCAGGACTAGCGGGTAGCTCCTACGAGCAGTACTTC.